This paragraph covers one T cell receptor (beta chain) sequence. Its target is not known. This entry belongs to a study of vaccination and CD4 T cells after COVID-19. Looking at the study overall: Taking of post-vaccine samples occurred a median about 70 days after dose two (range 14 to 241).

The study sequenced cultured CD4+ T cell DNA using the Oncomine TCR Beta short-read assay. TCRdb recomputed calls from the PCR reads with MiXCR, one row per CDR3 protein. In the table there are 12,000 or so distinct CDR3 sequences, roughly 77% of which are singletons. V lost 4 bases to trimming and J lost 5 bases, with 11 bases between them. CDR3 length: 13 residues. Per the germline V gene, CDR1 is MRHNA and CDR2 is SNTAGT. Study-wide findings and caveats: The median number of SARS-CoV-2-reactive clonotypes increased from 21 to 38, a change that did not reach significance.

The treatment denotes: approximately 10-day PBMC culture with coronavirus spike peptide pools or control peptides (ViraFEST assay). Following expansion of antigen-specific T cells with peptide pools, ViraFEST then sequenced TCRs. The specimen was CD4+ T cells from blood, cultured in vitro. This sequence originates from a human donor who had recovered from COVID-19. This sequence joins TRBV6-4 and TRBJ2-5; TRBD2 is a possible D gene (6 bases). CDR3 in amino acids: CASSAGTAETQYF. The CDR3 DNA reads TGTGCCAGCAGTGCAGGGACTGCGGAGACCCAGTACTTC.